Listed below are T cell receptor beta chains from one sample, sequenced in a study of blood T cell repertoires in COVID-19. Using immunoSEQ multiplex PCR, the repertoire was profiled, and TCRdb retains in-frame clones only, with some absent. The sample holds fewer than 250,000 clones; about 93% are singletons and the top ten take about 0.79%. Sequencing was done on a sample of peripheral blood. Every receptor here comes from a young man with COVID-19, enrolled during active disease. Both conserved end residues are part of each CDR3. The D gene is left open where the match is weak. Not every row has a clone size; where given, it reads once, few, many or a size class.

v_call: TRBV10-3
d_call: TRBD1
clone_size: -
j_call: TRBJ1-2
cdr3_aa: CASAGTGPDYGYTF
cdr3_nt: TGTGCCAGTGCCGGGACAGGGCCCGACTATGGCTACACCTTC

v_call: TRBV2
d_call: TRBD2
clone_size: once
j_call: TRBJ2-4
cdr3_aa: CASSEALERGLAKNIQYF
cdr3_nt: TGTGCCAGCAGTGAAGCGCTGGAGCGGGGGCTAGCCAAAAACATTCAGTACTTC

v_call: TRBV7-9
d_call: -
clone_size: -
j_call: TRBJ2-7
cdr3_aa: CASSTPGRGFAYEQYF
cdr3_nt: TGTGCCAGCAGCACCCCCGGAAGGGGGTTCGCCTACGAGCAGTACTTC

v_call: TRBV4-1
d_call: -
clone_size: -
j_call: TRBJ1-2
cdr3_aa: CASSRGSTGENYGYTF
cdr3_nt: TGCGCCAGCAGCCGGGGGTCGACAGGTGAAAACTATGGCTACACCTTC

v_call: TRBV7-2
d_call: TRBD2
clone_size: -
j_call: TRBJ2-7
cdr3_aa: CASSRLAGSFGYEQYF
cdr3_nt: TGTGCCAGCAGTAGACTAGCGGGGAGCTTTGGCTACGAGCAGTACTTC

v_call: TRBV3-1/TRBV3-2
d_call: -
clone_size: -
j_call: TRBJ2-7
cdr3_aa: CASSSGGGFSSYEQYF
cdr3_nt: TGTGCCAGCAGCTCCGGTGGAGGCTTTAGCTCCTACGAGCAGTACTTC

v_call: TRBV2
d_call: -
clone_size: -
j_call: TRBJ1-5
cdr3_aa: CASSEMGDSNQPQHF
cdr3_nt: TGTGCCAGCAGTGAAATGGGAGATAGCAATCAGCCCCAGCATTTT

v_call: TRBV5-1
d_call: -
clone_size: -
j_call: TRBJ2-1
cdr3_aa: CASSPGNRVSSYNEQFF
cdr3_nt: TGCGCCAGCAGCCCGGGGAACAGGGTCTCGTCCTACAATGAGCAGTTCTTC

v_call: TRBV5-4
d_call: -
clone_size: -
j_call: TRBJ2-7
cdr3_aa: CASSRTAESYEQYF
cdr3_nt: TGTGCCAGCAGTAGGACAGCTGAGTCCTACGAGCAGTACTTC

v_call: TRBV19
d_call: TRBD1
clone_size: -
j_call: TRBJ2-1
cdr3_aa: CASSIDRRGLAYEQFF
cdr3_nt: TGTGCCAGTAGTATAGACCGAAGGGGGCTGGCATATGAGCAGTTCTTC

v_call: TRBV19
d_call: TRBD2
clone_size: -
j_call: TRBJ2-1
cdr3_aa: CASSAISGGARNEQFF
cdr3_nt: TGTGCCAGTAGCGCCATTAGCGGGGGGGCTCGCAATGAGCAGTTCTTC

v_call: TRBV29-1
d_call: -
clone_size: -
j_call: TRBJ2-7
cdr3_aa: CSAHDRGGDEQYF
cdr3_nt: TGCAGCGCCCATGACAGGGGAGGGGACGAGCAGTACTTC

v_call: TRBV14
d_call: TRBD2
clone_size: once
j_call: TRBJ2-3
cdr3_aa: CASRRGATDTQYF
cdr3_nt: TGTGCCAGCAGGCGGGGGGCCACAGATACGCAGTATTTT

v_call: TRBV7-2
d_call: TRBD1
clone_size: -
j_call: TRBJ1-6
cdr3_aa: CASSSRQGESPLHF
cdr3_nt: TGTGCCAGCAGCAGCCGACAGGGTGAATCACCCCTCCACTTT

v_call: TRBV3-1/TRBV3-2
d_call: TRBD2
clone_size: -
j_call: TRBJ2-1
cdr3_aa: CASSLTSGPYNEQFF
cdr3_nt: TGTGCCAGCAGCCTGACTAGCGGGCCATACAATGAGCAGTTCTTC

v_call: TRBV6-5
d_call: -
clone_size: few
j_call: TRBJ2-1
cdr3_aa: CASTWGTGNNEQFF
cdr3_nt: TGTGCCAGCACCTGGGGAACAGGGAACAATGAGCAGTTCTTC

v_call: TRBV5-1
d_call: TRBD1
clone_size: -
j_call: TRBJ2-1
cdr3_aa: CASSKGGSSYNEQFF
cdr3_nt: TGCGCCAGCAGCAAAGGGGGCTCCTCCTACAATGAGCAGTTCTTC

v_call: TRBV5-4
d_call: -
clone_size: -
j_call: TRBJ2-1
cdr3_aa: CASSLDLVNEQFF
cdr3_nt: TGTGCCAGCAGCTTGGACCTAGTCAATGAGCAGTTCTTC

v_call: TRBV5-1
d_call: TRBD1
clone_size: -
j_call: TRBJ1-1
cdr3_aa: CASSRDRGQNTEAFF
cdr3_nt: TGCGCCAGCAGCCGGGACAGGGGGCAAAACACTGAAGCTTTCTTT

v_call: TRBV27
d_call: TRBD1
clone_size: -
j_call: TRBJ1-2
cdr3_aa: CASSSGQGVVYGYTF
cdr3_nt: TGTGCCAGCAGTTCCGGACAGGGGGTGGTCTATGGCTACACCTTC

v_call: TRBV5-1
d_call: TRBD2
clone_size: -
j_call: TRBJ2-3
cdr3_aa: CASSLGGLASSTDTQYF
cdr3_nt: TGCGCCAGCAGCTTGGGCGGACTAGCGTCTAGCACAGATACGCAGTATTTT

v_call: TRBV2
d_call: TRBD1
clone_size: -
j_call: TRBJ1-4
cdr3_aa: CASSGGQGATNEKLFF
cdr3_nt: TGTGCCAGCAGTGGGGGACAGGGCGCAACTAATGAAAAACTGTTTTTT

v_call: TRBV28
d_call: -
clone_size: -
j_call: TRBJ1-2
cdr3_aa: CASTAGNYGYTF
cdr3_nt: TGTGCCAGCACGGCCGGGAACTATGGCTACACCTTC

v_call: TRBV3-1/TRBV3-2
d_call: -
clone_size: -
j_call: TRBJ2-2
cdr3_aa: CASSPTRTGELFF
cdr3_nt: TGTGCCAGCAGCCCGACTCGAACCGGGGAGCTGTTTTTT

v_call: TRBV3-1/TRBV3-2
d_call: TRBD1
clone_size: -
j_call: TRBJ1-2
cdr3_aa: CASSQASSGGGGYTF
cdr3_nt: TGTGCCAGCAGCCAAGCTTCGTCAGGGGGAGGCGGCTACACCTTC

v_call: TRBV11-3
d_call: TRBD1
clone_size: -
j_call: TRBJ1-1
cdr3_aa: CANSSGGVKAFF
cdr3_nt: TGTGCCAACAGTTCAGGGGGCGTAAAAGCTTTCTTT

v_call: TRBV5-1
d_call: -
clone_size: -
j_call: TRBJ1-2
cdr3_aa: CASTPGGGRYGYTF
cdr3_nt: TGCGCCAGCACTCCGGGCGGGGGGCGTTATGGCTACACCTTC

v_call: TRBV12-5
d_call: -
clone_size: -
j_call: TRBJ1-2
cdr3_aa: CASGRGHPYGYTF
cdr3_nt: TGTGCTAGTGGTAGGGGACACCCCTATGGCTACACCTTC

v_call: TRBV7-9
d_call: -
clone_size: -
j_call: TRBJ1-2
cdr3_aa: CASRGLTGTASYGYTF
cdr3_nt: TGTGCCAGCCGGGGCCTGACAGGCACCGCATCCTATGGCTACACCTTC

v_call: TRBV12-3/TRBV12-4
d_call: TRBD1
clone_size: -
j_call: TRBJ1-1
cdr3_aa: CASSDRGGTEAFF
cdr3_nt: TGTGCCAGCAGCGACAGGGGGGGAACTGAAGCTTTCTTT

v_call: TRBV28
d_call: TRBD1
clone_size: -
j_call: TRBJ1-2
cdr3_aa: CASRATGTAGYTF
cdr3_nt: TGTGCCAGCAGGGCGACAGGGACTGCTGGCTACACCTTC

v_call: TRBV9
d_call: -
clone_size: -
j_call: TRBJ1-1
cdr3_aa: CASSVVVRGGTEAFF
cdr3_nt: TGTGCCAGCAGCGTAGTCGTTAGGGGTGGCACTGAAGCTTTCTTT

v_call: TRBV11-2
d_call: -
clone_size: once
j_call: TRBJ1-1
cdr3_aa: CASSSIDTPEAFF
cdr3_nt: TGTGCCAGCAGCTCAATAGACACCCCTGAAGCTTTCTTT

v_call: TRBV3-1/TRBV3-2
d_call: -
clone_size: -
j_call: TRBJ1-3
cdr3_aa: CASSQSGARSGNTIYF
cdr3_nt: TGTGCCAGCAGCCAATCAGGGGCCCGCTCTGGAAACACCATATATTTT

v_call: TRBV24-1
d_call: TRBD1
clone_size: -
j_call: TRBJ1-2
cdr3_aa: CATSDGQGDGYTF
cdr3_nt: TGTGCCACCAGTGATGGGCAGGGGGATGGCTACACCTTC

v_call: TRBV15
d_call: -
clone_size: -
j_call: TRBJ1-1
cdr3_aa: CATSPRQEGTEAFF
cdr3_nt: TGTGCCACCAGCCCCAGGCAGGAAGGAACTGAAGCTTTCTTT